These 18 T cell receptor beta chains came from one sample sequenced in a study of cytomegalovirus exposure and HLA in healthy donors. The PCR used 60 Vbeta and 13 Jbeta primers. TCRdb's copy holds only in-frame clones and misses some; the assay was immunoSEQ multiplex PCR. The repertoire has 95,000 to 120,000 clones, 65% to 85% of them found once; the top ten carry about 5.4%. The material sequenced was PBMCs. Receptors were obtained from a woman in her 30s in good health and CMV-seropositive.

This chain connects TRBV5-1 to TRBJ2-5; a possible D gene is TRBD1 (5 bases). This CDR3 spans 12 amino acids. Germline V lookup: CDR1 SGHRS, CDR2 YFSETQ. The ends were cut back, 2 bases at V and 4 bases at J, with 6 bases in the middle. Here the CDR3 reads CASSFQGETQYF. In DNA, the CDR3 is TGCGCCAGCAGCTTCCAGGGAGAGACCCAGTACTTC. Looking up the rest from reference TRBV5-1 and TRBJ2-5 gives the full variable domain: KAGVTQTPRYLIKTRGQQVTLSCSPISGHRSVSWYQQTPGQGLQFLFEYFSETQRNKGNFPGRFSGRQFSNSRSEMNVSTLELGDSALYLCASSFQGETQYFGPGTRLLVL.

The chain has TRBV5-1 and TRBJ2-1; tentatively, D is TRBD1 (6 bases). This CDR3 region has 15 residues. The V gene's germline CDR1 is SGHRS and CDR2 YFSETQ. V lost 0 bases and J lost 2, with 9 bases in between. Here the CDR3 DNA reads TGCGCCAGCAGCTTGGGCAGGGGCGCCTACAATGAGCAGTTCTTC. Its translation is CASSLGRGAYNEQFF.

This clone was picked up a small number of times. This rearrangement joins TRBV10-3 to TRBJ1-1, with a weak D call TRBD1 (5 bases). This CDR3 is built from 13 residues. The germline V gene has CDR1 ENHRY and CDR2 SYGVKD. V was cut by 9 bases and J by 3 bases, with 14 bases left in between. The CDR3 here is CAMGGGRDTEAFF. CDR3 bases: TGTGCCATGGGGGGAGGGCGTGACACTGAAGCTTTCTTT.

Concerning this clone: In the same sample, other DNA sequences code for this CDR3. The V call is TRBV5-1, the J call TRBJ2-5; 9 bases are shared with TRBD1. The length of the CDR3 is 14 residues. J was trimmed by 3 bases and V by 3 bases; bases with no gene match: 3. Germline V lookup: CDR1 SGHRS, CDR2 YFSETQ. CDR3 bases: TGCGCCAGCAGCTCGGGACAGGGAAAAGAGACCCAGTACTTC. This codes for CASSSGQGKETQYF.

This clone was found once. The V call is TRBV19, the J call TRBJ1-5; 7 bases match TRBD1. CDR1 and CDR2 (germline): LNHDA, SQIVND (reference sequence). The J segment lost 2 bases and the V segment lost 10 bases, leaving 8 bases of the junction unmatched. The CDR3 loop spans 14 amino acids. CDR3 sequence reads: CATNTGARNQPQHF. CDR3 coding DNA: TGTGCCACCAATACAGGGGCTCGCAATCAGCCCCAGCATTTT.

CDR3 amino acids: CAISEAGGDNEQFF. The CDR3, as DNA: TGTGCCATCAGTGAAGCCGGGGGGGACAATGAGCAGTTCTTC. The genes are TRBV10-3 and TRBJ2-1; 8 nucleotides align to TRBD2. The length of the CDR3 is 14 residues. V shed 3 bases and J 5 bases; nucleotides not matched to a gene: 3. Germline V gives CDR1 ENHRY, CDR2 SYGVKD.

The chain combines TRBV6-1 with TRBJ2-7; a possible D gene is TRBD2 (5 bases). The CDR3 runs 15 residues. V lost 11 bases to trimming and J lost 7 bases, with 27 bases between them. Germline V lookup: CDR1 MNHNS, CDR2 SASEGT. This CDR3 reads CALLLVGSRTWEQYF. CDR3 DNA: TGTGCCCTACTACTCGTGGGGAGTCGGACTTGGGAGCAGTACTTC.

The CDR3 bases are TGTGCCAGCAGCCCAGAGGGCGTTACCTACGAGCAGTACTTC. It yields the protein CASSPEGVTYEQYF. The gene calls are TRBV7-9 and TRBJ2-7, with D possibly being TRBD2 (5 bases). CDR1 and CDR2 from the germline V gene are SEHNR and FQNEAQ (reference sequence). V lost 5 bases, J lost 2 bases, and 13 bases lay in between. There are 14 residues in the CDR3. The full variable domain, its missing parts supplied by reference TRBV7-9 and TRBJ2-7, is DTGVSQNPRHKITKRGQNVTFRCDPISEHNRLYWYRQTLGQGPEFLTYFQNEAQLEKSRLLSDRFSAERPKGSFSTLEIQRTEQGDSAMYLCASSPEGVTYEQYFGPGTRLTVT.

V is TRBV2 and J is TRBJ2-1, with 8 positions matching TRBD2. The V gene end was trimmed by 11 bases and the J gene end by 0 bases; junction bases not matched to a gene: 6. The CDR3 contains 14 residues. Germline V gene data show CDR1 as SNHLY and CDR2 as FYNNEI. The chain's CDR3 is CARLSGSSYNEQFF. In DNA form, the CDR3 reads TGTGCCCGCCTAAGCGGGAGCTCCTACAATGAGCAGTTCTTC.

The rearrangement uses TRBV18 and TRBJ2-5; 9 nucleotides line up with TRBD1. CDR1 and CDR2 (germline): KGHSH, LQKENI. The CDR3 loop spans 15 amino acids. Trimming cost V 3 bases and J 4 bases; bases outside gene matches: 6. The CDR3 DNA sequence: TGTGCCAGCTCACCGCGACAGGGGGAGGGAGAGACCCAGTACTTC. The encoded protein is CASSPRQGEGETQYF. Using reference TRBV18 and TRBJ2-5 for the parts outside the CDR3, the full variable domain is NAGVMQNPRHLVRRRGQEARLRCSPMKGHSHVYWYRQLPEEGLKFMVYLQKENIIDESGMPKERFSAEFPKEGPSILRIQQVVRGDSAAYFCASSPRQGEGETQYFGPGTRLLVL.

This rearrangement joins TRBV18 to TRBJ2-3; 7 bases agree with TRBD2. Germline-derived CDR1 and CDR2 are KGHSH and LQKENI. V shed 1 base and J 1 base; nucleotides not matched to a gene: 2. The CDR3 has 15 amino acids. CDR3 protein: CASSPRAGGTDTQYF. CDR3 bases: TGTGCCAGCTCACCACGGGCGGGGGGCACAGATACGCAGTATTTT.

This clone turned up a few times. The chain joins TRBV5-1 to TRBJ1-1; 7 nucleotides agree with TRBD1. V was pared by 4 bases and J by 6 bases, with 12 bases of the junction left unmatched. Germline V lookup: CDR1 SGHRS, CDR2 YFSETQ. The CDR3 has 15 residues. CDR3 region: CASSKGTANVAEAFF. CDR3 DNA sequence: TGCGCCAGCAGCAAAGGGACAGCCAATGTAGCTGAAGCTTTCTTT.

CDR3 sequence (DNA): TGTGCCTGGATGGGGGCGGTGAACTATGGCTACACCTTC. Translation: CAWMGAVNYGYTF. The genes are TRBV30 and TRBJ1-2, with D perhaps matching TRBD1 (6 bases). The CDR3 length is 13 residues. Germline V CDR1 and CDR2: GTSNPN, SVGIG (reference sequence). Trimming removed 4 bases from V and 2 bases from J, with 11 bases in between.

This clone was counted only a few times. Other nucleotide sequences from this sample produce the same CDR3. The chain recombines TRBV5-1 with TRBJ1-1, with D perhaps TRBD1 (5 bases). V lost 1 base to trimming and J lost 2 bases, with 6 bases between them. Germline V CDR1 and CDR2: SGHRS, YFSETQ. This CDR3 region has 13 residues. The CDR3 nucleotides read TGCGCCAGCAGCTTGCAGGGTAACACTGAAGCTTTCTTT. Encoded protein: CASSLQGNTEAFF.

This rearrangement joins TRBV7-2 to TRBJ1-2; D not certain. Germline assignment: CDR1 SGHTA and CDR2 FQGNSA. This CDR3 spans 15 amino acids. Trimming took off 1 base at V and 1 base at J, with 10 bases between the two ends. In DNA, the CDR3 is TGTGCCAGCAGCTTAGATTACAGCAGTAACTATGGCTACACCTTC. This codes for CASSLDYSSNYGYTF.

The chain links TRBV10-3 to TRBJ2-7; TRBD1 might be the D (6 bases). V was clipped by 0 bases and J by 2 bases, with 8 bases between them. This CDR3 has 14 residues. The V gene's germline CDR1 is ENHRY and CDR2 SYGVKD. DNA of the CDR3: TGTGCCATCAGTGAGTCTGACAGGACCTACGAGCAGTACTTC. This encodes CAISESDRTYEQYF.

V is TRBV30 and J is TRBJ1-1; the match to TRBD1 covers 7 bases. The CDR3 contains 11 residues. CDR1 and CDR2 (germline): GTSNPN, SVGIG (reference sequence). V was pared by 3 bases and J by 11 bases, with 6 bases of the junction left unmatched. The DNA of the CDR3 is TGTGCCTGGAGCGACAGGGTTAGGGCTTTCTTT. Translated, it gives CAWSDRVRAFF.

The J gene is TRBJ2-7, the V gene TRBV19, with 8 nucleotides matching TRBD1. After removal of 6 bases from V and 0 bases from J, the junction contained 7 bases not matched to a gene. Germline V gene sequence: CDR1 LNHDA, CDR2 SQIVND (reference sequence). The CDR3 is made up of 15 amino acids. In DNA, the CDR3 is TGTGCCAGTAGCCGTGACAGGGGAAGCTCCTACGAGCAGTACTTC. Protein: CASSRDRGSSYEQYF.